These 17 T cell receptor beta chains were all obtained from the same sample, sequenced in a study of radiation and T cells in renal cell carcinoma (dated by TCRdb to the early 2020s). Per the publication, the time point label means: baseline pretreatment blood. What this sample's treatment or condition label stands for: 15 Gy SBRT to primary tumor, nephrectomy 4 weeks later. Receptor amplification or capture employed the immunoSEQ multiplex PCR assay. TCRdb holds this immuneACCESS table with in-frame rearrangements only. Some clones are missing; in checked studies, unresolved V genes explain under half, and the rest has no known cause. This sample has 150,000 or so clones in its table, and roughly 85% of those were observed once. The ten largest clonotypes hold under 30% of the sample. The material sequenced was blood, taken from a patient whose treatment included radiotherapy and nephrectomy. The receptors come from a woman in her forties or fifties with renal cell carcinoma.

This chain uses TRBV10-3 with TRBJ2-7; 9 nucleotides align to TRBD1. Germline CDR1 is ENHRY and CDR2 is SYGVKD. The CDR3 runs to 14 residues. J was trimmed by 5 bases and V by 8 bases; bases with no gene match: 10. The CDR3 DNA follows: TGTGCCATCTGGGAGGGGACAGGGTCCCACGAGCAGTACTTC. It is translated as CAIWEGTGSHEQYF.

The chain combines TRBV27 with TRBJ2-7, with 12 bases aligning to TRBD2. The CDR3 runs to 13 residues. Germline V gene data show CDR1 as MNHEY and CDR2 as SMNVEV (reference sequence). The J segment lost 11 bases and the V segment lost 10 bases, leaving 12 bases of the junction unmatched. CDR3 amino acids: CATGLAGSRREYF. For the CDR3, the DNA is TGTGCCACAGGACTAGCGGGATCCCGGAGGGAGTACTTC.

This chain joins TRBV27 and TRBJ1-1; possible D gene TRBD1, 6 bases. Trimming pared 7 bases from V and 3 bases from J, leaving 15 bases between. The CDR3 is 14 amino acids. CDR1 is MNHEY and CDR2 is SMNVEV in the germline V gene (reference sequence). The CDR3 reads CASKRGGIDTEAFF. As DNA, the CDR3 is TGTGCCAGCAAAAGAGGGGGAATCGACACTGAAGCTTTCTTT.

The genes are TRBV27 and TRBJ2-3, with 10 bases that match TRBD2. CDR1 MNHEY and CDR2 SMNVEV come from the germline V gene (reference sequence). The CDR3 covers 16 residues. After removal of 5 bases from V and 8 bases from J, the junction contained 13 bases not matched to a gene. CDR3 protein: CASSLMSLAGVGTQYF. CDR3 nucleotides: TGTGCCAGCAGTCTCATGTCGCTAGCGGGAGTCGGTACGCAGTATTTT.

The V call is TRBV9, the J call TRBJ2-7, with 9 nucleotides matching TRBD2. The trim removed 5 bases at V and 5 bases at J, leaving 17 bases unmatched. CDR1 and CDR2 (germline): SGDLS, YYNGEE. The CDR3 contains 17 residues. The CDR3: CASSPLGGGSGRDEQYF. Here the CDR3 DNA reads TGTGCCAGCAGTCCCCTTGGTGGTGGTAGCGGGAGAGACGAGCAGTACTTC.

The chain's CDR3 is CASSRDRNNSPLHF. The CDR3 DNA reads as TGTGCCAGCAGTCGGGACAGAAATAATTCACCCCTCCACTTT. The V call is TRBV6-6, the J call TRBJ1-6, with 7 bases matching TRBD1. The germline CDR1 and CDR2 sequences are MNHNY and SVGAGI (reference sequence). The CDR3 totals 14 residues. V was pared by 5 bases and J by 5 bases, with 3 bases of the junction left unmatched.

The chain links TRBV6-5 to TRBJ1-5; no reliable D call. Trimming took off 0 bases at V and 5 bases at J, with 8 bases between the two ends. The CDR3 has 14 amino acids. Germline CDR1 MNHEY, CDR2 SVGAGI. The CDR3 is CASSYSIEDQPQHF. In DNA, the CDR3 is TGTGCCAGCAGTTACTCTATTGAGGATCAGCCCCAGCATTTT.

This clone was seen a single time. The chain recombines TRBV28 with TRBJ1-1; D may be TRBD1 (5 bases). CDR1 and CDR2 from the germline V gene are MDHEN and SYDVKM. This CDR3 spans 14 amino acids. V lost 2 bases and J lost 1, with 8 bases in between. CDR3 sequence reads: CASSLGGTNTEAFF. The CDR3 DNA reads TGTGCCAGCAGTTTAGGGGGGACGAACACTGAAGCTTTCTTT.

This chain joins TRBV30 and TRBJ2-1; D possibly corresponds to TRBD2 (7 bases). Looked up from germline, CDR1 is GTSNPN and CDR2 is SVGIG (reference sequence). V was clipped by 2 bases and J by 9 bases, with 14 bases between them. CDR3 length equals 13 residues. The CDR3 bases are TGTGCCTGGAGTCGAGGGGGGGCCGGTGAGCAGTTCTTC. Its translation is CAWSRGGAGEQFF. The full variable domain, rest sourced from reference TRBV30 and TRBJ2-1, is SQTIHQWPATLVQPVGSPLSLECTVEGTSNPNLYWYRQAAGRGLQLLFYSVGIGQISSEVPQNLSASRPQDRQFILSSKKLLLSDSGFYLCAWSRGGAGEQFFGPGTRLTVL.

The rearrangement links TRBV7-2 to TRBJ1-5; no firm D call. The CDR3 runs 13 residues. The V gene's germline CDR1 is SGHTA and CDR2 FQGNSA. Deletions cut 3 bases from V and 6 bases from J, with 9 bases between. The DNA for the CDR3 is TGTGCCAGCAGCTTCCAGTCTCGTCAGCCCCAGCATTTT. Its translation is CASSFQSRQPQHF.

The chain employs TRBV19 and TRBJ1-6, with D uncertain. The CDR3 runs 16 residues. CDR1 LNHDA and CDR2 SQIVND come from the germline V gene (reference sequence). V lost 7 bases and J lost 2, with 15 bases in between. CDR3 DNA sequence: TGTGCCAGTACCGGAACCAGGACGACCTATAATTCACCCCTCCACTTT. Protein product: CASTGTRTTYNSPLHF.

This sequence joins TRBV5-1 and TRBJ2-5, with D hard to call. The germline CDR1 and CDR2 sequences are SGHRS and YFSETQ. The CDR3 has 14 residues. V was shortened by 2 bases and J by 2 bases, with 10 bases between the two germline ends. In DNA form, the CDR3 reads TGCGCCAGCAGCTTCGCGGCAGGTCAAGAGACCCAGTACTTC. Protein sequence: CASSFAAGQETQYF.

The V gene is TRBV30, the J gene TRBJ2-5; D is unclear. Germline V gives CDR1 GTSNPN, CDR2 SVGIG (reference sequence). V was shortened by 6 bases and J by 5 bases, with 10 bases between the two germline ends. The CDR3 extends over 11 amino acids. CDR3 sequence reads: CACALVETQYF. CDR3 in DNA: TGTGCCTGCGCCTTGGTGGAGACCCAGTACTTC.

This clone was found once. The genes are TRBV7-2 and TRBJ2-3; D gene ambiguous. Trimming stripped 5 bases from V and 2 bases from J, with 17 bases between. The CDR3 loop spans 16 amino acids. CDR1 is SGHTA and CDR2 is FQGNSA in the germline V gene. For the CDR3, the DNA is TGTGCCAGCAGCCCCGCGTCCAATCTTATCACAGATACGCAGTATTTT. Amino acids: CASSPASNLITDTQYF.

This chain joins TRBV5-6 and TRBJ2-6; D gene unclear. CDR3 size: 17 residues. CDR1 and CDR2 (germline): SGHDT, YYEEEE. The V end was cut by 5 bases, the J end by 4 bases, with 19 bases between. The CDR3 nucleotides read TGTGCCAGCAGGCCAAGAACCGGCCGGCCCGGGGCCAACGTCCTGACTTTC. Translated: CASRPRTGRPGANVLTF.

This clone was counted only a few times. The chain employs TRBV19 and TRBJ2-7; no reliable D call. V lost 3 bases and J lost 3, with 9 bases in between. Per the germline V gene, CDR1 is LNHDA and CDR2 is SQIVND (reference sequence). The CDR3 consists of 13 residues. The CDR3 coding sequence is TGTGCCAGTAGTATTGTATACGGCTACGAGCAGTACTTC. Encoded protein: CASSIVYGYEQYF.

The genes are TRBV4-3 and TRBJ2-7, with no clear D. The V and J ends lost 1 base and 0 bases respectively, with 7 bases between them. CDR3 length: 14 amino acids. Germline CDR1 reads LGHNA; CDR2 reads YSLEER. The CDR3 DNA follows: TGCGCCAGCAGCCAAGTGAGGAGCTCCTACGAGCAGTACTTC. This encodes CASSQVRSSYEQYF.